This T cell receptor beta chain was recorded in a study of blood T cells in healthy people across ages. The donors, all healthy, were Caucasians living in Russia, aged about 6 to 100. Primers used in a second PCR of roughly 6 to 12 cycles were a sample-barcoded 5' primer and a J-beta primer mix. Every cDNA molecule bore a tag from a template-switch adaptor containing 12 random nucleotides. MiXCR, run by TCRdb on the 5' RACE reads, gives a single entry per CDR3 protein. The sample has almost 550,000 distinct CDR3 sequences, around 24% seen once. The CDR3 spans 16 residues. Germline-derived CDR1 and CDR2 are ENHRY and SYGVKD. Trimming removed 1 base from V and 6 bases from J; junction bases left unmatched: 2. This clonotype was detected a few times. The data were also submitted as part of a second study, on T cells of mothers and their children. That source adds: Each mother gave over 8 million TCR beta CDR3 reads; each child, around 2.8 million. Related pairs of mothers and children showed slightly higher, non-significant overlap versus unrelated pairs.

The sequence came from a boy aged 10-17 years in good health. The chain combines TRBV10-3 with TRBJ2-3; 15 bases match TRBD2. What was sequenced was blood. The CDR3 loop reads CAISEWTSGGADTQYF. The DNA of the CDR3 is TGTGCCATCAGTGAGTGGACTAGCGGGGGGGCCGATACGCAGTATTTT.